These T cell receptor beta chains were read from a single sample in a study of shared clonotypes between healthy human individuals. Sequenced by immunoSEQ multiplex PCR; TCRdb stores in-frame clones only, minus some. The table includes under 850,000 clones, roughly 72% detected once. Sequencing used memory CD4+ T cells sorted from blood. Receptors were obtained from a woman in her 30s in good health. The CDR3 runs from the conserved cysteine through the conserved F or W. The D gene is left open where the match is weak. Expanded clones get a size class; other rows say once, few or many, or leave the size out.

V: TRBV2; D: .; J: TRBJ2-7; size: .; DNA: TGTGCCAGCTGCGGGCCCGGCTACGAGCAGTACTTC; CDR3: CASCGPGYEQYF
V: TRBV5-1; D: TRBD2; J: TRBJ2-3; size: .; DNA: TGCGCCAGCAGCTTGGGGACTAGCGGGAAGGGGACAGATACGCAGTATTTT; CDR3: CASSLGTSGKGTDTQYF
V: TRBV6-5; D: TRBD2; J: TRBJ2-1; size: .; DNA: TGTGCCAACATGGGGGGGAATGAGCAGTTCTTC; CDR3: CANMGGNEQFF
V: TRBV19; D: TRBD2; J: TRBJ2-7; size: .; DNA: TGTGCCAGTAGCTCTAGCGGGAGGTTCCACGAGCAGTACTTC; CDR3: CASSSSGRFHEQYF
V: TRBV5-4; D: TRBD2; J: TRBJ2-3; size: .; DNA: TGTGCCAGCACCAAAGCGGGAGCAAAAGATACGCAGTATTTT; CDR3: CASTKAGAKDTQYF
V: TRBV7-8; D: .; J: TRBJ1-2; size: .; DNA: TGTGCCAGCAGCTTAGTGGAAAGGACGACAGCAAGTTACTATGGCTACACCTTC; CDR3: CASSLVERTTASYYGYTF
V: TRBV27; D: .; J: TRBJ2-1; size: once; DNA: TGTGCCAGCAGTTTATTCTCCTACAATGAGCAGTTCTTC; CDR3: CASSLFSYNEQFF
V: TRBV28; D: .; J: TRBJ1-1; size: .; DNA: TGTGCCAGCAGTTTATCCGGGCAGGGGAGTAGGACTGAAGCTTTCTTT; CDR3: CASSLSGQGSRTEAFF
V: TRBV5-1; D: TRBD2; J: TRBJ2-3; size: .; DNA: TGCGCCAGCAGCTCACTAGCGGGGCCCACAGATACGCAGTATTTT; CDR3: CASSSLAGPTDTQYF
V: TRBV21-1; D: .; J: TRBJ1-5; size: many; DNA: TGTGCCAGCAGCAAAGGAGGCAGGGATAGCAATCAGCCCCAGCATTTT; CDR3: CASSKGGRDSNQPQHF
V: TRBV5-8; D: TRBD1; J: TRBJ1-2; size: .; DNA: TGTGCCAGAACACAGGGGATCGGGGCTAACTATGGCTACACCTTC; CDR3: CARTQGIGANYGYTF
V: TRBV7-2; D: .; J: TRBJ1-1; size: .; DNA: TGTGCCAGCAGCCCCGACAGCACAATGAACACTGAAGCTTTCTTT; CDR3: CASSPDSTMNTEAFF
V: TRBV7-6; D: .; J: TRBJ2-1; size: .; DNA: TGTGCCAGCAGCCCAGGGGGGGGCAGCTACAATGAGCAGTTCTTC; CDR3: CASSPGGGSYNEQFF
V: TRBV7-2; D: TRBD1; J: TRBJ2-1; size: .; DNA: TGTGCCAGCAGCAAGGCCGGGACAGGGGGCGTCGATGAGCAGTTCTTC; CDR3: CASSKAGTGGVDEQFF
V: TRBV11-2; D: .; J: TRBJ1-4; size: .; DNA: TGTGCCAGCAGCCCGGACAGCATACTTGAAAAACTGTTTTTT; CDR3: CASSPDSILEKLFF
V: TRBV11-2; D: .; J: TRBJ2-2; size: .; DNA: TGTGCCAGCAGACCAGGGGCGCGATCATTGGGGGAGCTGTTTTTT; CDR3: CASRPGARSLGELFF
V: TRBV28; D: .; J: TRBJ1-5; size: few; DNA: TGTGCCAGCAGTTGGTACACCAATCAGCCCCAGCATTTT; CDR3: CASSWYTNQPQHF
V: TRBV19; D: .; J: TRBJ1-2; size: .; DNA: TGTGCCAGTAGTACCGACCTCAGGGCCTTCGACTATGGCTACACCTTC; CDR3: CASSTDLRAFDYGYTF
V: TRBV6-4; D: .; J: TRBJ2-2; size: .; DNA: TGTGCCAGCAGTGACAGGGCCGCCGGGGAGCTGTTTTTT; CDR3: CASSDRAAGELFF
V: TRBV12-5; D: TRBD2; J: TRBJ2-1; size: .; DNA: TGTGCTAGTGGTCTCGGGGCGGGAGGGAGAGCTGAGCAGTTCTTC; CDR3: CASGLGAGGRAEQFF
V: TRBV28; D: TRBD1; J: TRBJ2-5; size: .; DNA: TGTGCCAGCAGCCAGGCCGGGACAGGGGGACAGACCCAGTACTTC; CDR3: CASSQAGTGGQTQYF
V: TRBV6-1; D: .; J: TRBJ1-5; size: .; DNA: TGTGCCAGCAGTGGTACAGGTTATAGCAATCAGCCCCAGCATTTT; CDR3: CASSGTGYSNQPQHF
V: TRBV6-1; D: TRBD1; J: TRBJ1-2; size: few; DNA: TGTGCCAGCAGGACGGGACAGGGGAGTGATGGCTACACCTTC; CDR3: CASRTGQGSDGYTF
V: TRBV10-2; D: .; J: TRBJ2-1; size: .; DNA: TGCGCCAGTCGGGGCCAGAAAAACAATGAGCAGTTCTTC; CDR3: CASRGQKNNEQFF
V: TRBV5-1; D: TRBD1; J: TRBJ1-2; size: .; DNA: TGCGCCAGCAGCTCGGGACAGGGGAATGGCTACACCTTC; CDR3: CASSSGQGNGYTF
V: TRBV7-9; D: .; J: TRBJ1-1; size: few; DNA: TGTGCCAGCAGCTCGGGCCCCTTGGGCACTGAAGCTTTCTTT; CDR3: CASSSGPLGTEAFF
V: TRBV29-1; D: .; J: TRBJ2-2; size: .; DNA: TGCAGCGTCGTTCTCAGGTCCACGAACACCGGGGAGCTGTTTTTT; CDR3: CSVVLRSTNTGELFF
V: TRBV7-9; D: TRBD2; J: TRBJ2-2; size: .; DNA: TGTGCCAGCAGCCCGAGGGGCTTAGCGGGAGTTACCGGGGAGCTGTTTTTT; CDR3: CASSPRGLAGVTGELFF
V: TRBV5-6; D: TRBD1; J: TRBJ1-5; size: few; DNA: TGTGCCAGCAGCTCGACAGGGGAAGGGGATCAGCCCCAGCATTTT; CDR3: CASSSTGEGDQPQHF
V: TRBV20-1; D: .; J: TRBJ2-7; size: once; DNA: TGCAGTGCTAGCCAGGGTTTGCAGTACTTC; CDR3: CSASQGLQYF
V: TRBV5-6; D: .; J: TRBJ1-4; size: .; DNA: TGTGCCAGCAGCCGCCGGGCGGCAACTAATGAAAAACTGTTTTTT; CDR3: CASSRRAATNEKLFF
V: TRBV4-2; D: TRBD2; J: TRBJ2-7; size: .; DNA: TGTGCCAGCAGCCAAGGGACTAGCGCCACCTACGAGCAGTACTTC; CDR3: CASSQGTSATYEQYF
V: TRBV2; D: .; J: TRBJ1-5; size: .; DNA: TGTGCCAGCAGTGAAGGGACGCTTTATAGCAATCAGCCCCAGCATTTT; CDR3: CASSEGTLYSNQPQHF
V: TRBV5-1; D: .; J: TRBJ2-1; size: many; DNA: TGCGCCAGCGGCGGGACTGACAATGAGCAGTTCTTC; CDR3: CASGGTDNEQFF
V: TRBV7-3; D: .; J: TRBJ2-1; size: .; DNA: TGTGCCAGCAGCTACACACGGGTCGCCTACAATGAGCAGTTCTTC; CDR3: CASSYTRVAYNEQFF
V: TRBV5-1; D: .; J: TRBJ2-7; size: .; DNA: TGCGCCAGCAGCTTGGGGGGAATTGCGGTGAGCGAGCAGTACTTC; CDR3: CASSLGGIAVSEQYF
V: TRBV2; D: .; J: TRBJ1-1; size: few; DNA: TGTGCCAGCAGTGACCGCAACACCGGCACTGAAGCTTTCTTT; CDR3: CASSDRNTGTEAFF
V: TRBV18; D: .; J: TRBJ2-5; size: .; DNA: TGTGCCAGCTCACCGGGGGCCCGGGGAGCGTCAGAGACCCAGTACTTC; CDR3: CASSPGARGASETQYF
V: TRBV30; D: TRBD1; J: TRBJ2-3; size: once; DNA: TGTGCCTGGAGTGTAGGACAGGGGGATGATACGCAGTATTTT; CDR3: CAWSVGQGDDTQYF
V: TRBV12-5; D: TRBD2; J: TRBJ2-1; size: .; DNA: TGTGCTAGTGGTCTGGGACTAGCGGGATACAATGAGCAGTTCTTC; CDR3: CASGLGLAGYNEQFF
V: TRBV6-1; D: TRBD2; J: TRBJ2-5; size: few; DNA: TGTGCCAGCAGTGAAGCTAGCGGGAGTATGGAGACCCAGTACTTC; CDR3: CASSEASGSMETQYF
V: TRBV19; D: .; J: TRBJ1-1; size: .; DNA: TGTGCCAGTAGTAGTGGAGGGTTCCAGACTGAAGCTTTCTTT; CDR3: CASSSGGFQTEAFF
V: TRBV23-1; D: TRBD1; J: TRBJ2-2; size: .; DNA: TGCGCCAGCAGTCAGACCCGGGACAGAGACACCGGGGAGCTGTTTTTT; CDR3: CASSQTRDRDTGELFF
V: TRBV5-1; D: .; J: TRBJ2-2; size: .; DNA: TGCGCCAGCAGGGGAGGACAGAATCCCCTGCGATCAACCGGGGAGCTGTTTTTT; CDR3: CASRGGQNPLRSTGELFF
V: TRBV30; D: .; J: TRBJ1-1; size: .; DNA: TGTGCCTGGAGTAAAACGGGGAGGGACACTGAAGCTTTCTTT; CDR3: CAWSKTGRDTEAFF
V: TRBV2; D: .; J: TRBJ2-2; size: .; DNA: TGTGCCAGCACCCGCGGACCGGCGAACACCGGGGAGCTGTTTTTT; CDR3: CASTRGPANTGELFF
V: TRBV6-1; D: .; J: TRBJ1-1; size: .; DNA: TGTGCCAGCAGTGGGACGGTGAGTAGGGAAGCTTTCTTT; CDR3: CASSGTVSREAFF
V: TRBV7-9; D: TRBD1; J: TRBJ1-1; size: .; DNA: TGTGCCAGCAGCTCGACAGGGGTAGGCACTGAAGCTTTCTTT; CDR3: CASSSTGVGTEAFF